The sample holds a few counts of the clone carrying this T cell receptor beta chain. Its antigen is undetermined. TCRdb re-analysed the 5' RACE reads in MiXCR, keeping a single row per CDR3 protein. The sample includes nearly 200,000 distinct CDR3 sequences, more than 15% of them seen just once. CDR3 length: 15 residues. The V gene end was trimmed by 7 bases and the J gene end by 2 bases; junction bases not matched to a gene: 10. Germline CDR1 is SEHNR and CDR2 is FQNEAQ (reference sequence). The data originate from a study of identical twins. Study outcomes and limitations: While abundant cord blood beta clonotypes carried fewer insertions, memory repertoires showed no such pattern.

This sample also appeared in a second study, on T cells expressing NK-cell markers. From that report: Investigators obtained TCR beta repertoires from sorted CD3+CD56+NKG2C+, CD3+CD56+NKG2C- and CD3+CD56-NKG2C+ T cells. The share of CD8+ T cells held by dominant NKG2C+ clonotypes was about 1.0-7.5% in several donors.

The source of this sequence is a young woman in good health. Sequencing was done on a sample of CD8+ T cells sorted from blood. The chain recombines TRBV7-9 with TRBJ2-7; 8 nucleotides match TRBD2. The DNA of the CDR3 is TGTGCCAGCACCCCACCGACTAGCGCTCCCTACGAGCAGTACTTC. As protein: CASTPPTSAPYEQYF. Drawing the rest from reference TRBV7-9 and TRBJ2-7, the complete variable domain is DTGVSQNPRHKITKRGQNVTFRCDPISEHNRLYWYRQTLGQGPEFLTYFQNEAQLEKSRLLSDRFSAERPKGSFSTLEIQRTEQGDSAMYLCASTPPTSAPYEQYFGPGTRLTVT.